A single sample gave rise to the 8 T cell receptor beta chains below, sequenced in a study of blood T cell repertoires in COVID-19. Sequencing was performed with immunoSEQ multiplex PCR; in TCRdb, only in-frame clones are kept and a portion is missing. The repertoire includes some 130,000 clones, about 88% of them detected once, and about a sixth sits in the top ten. Sequenced material: peripheral blood. The receptors were sampled from a woman of 80 years or more with acute or convalescent COVID-19.

The CDR3 DNA reads TGTGCCAGCAGCTCCAGAGGCCTAGCGGGGGGGCACGAGCAGTACTTC. It specifies CASSSRGLAGGHEQYF. The chain is built from TRBV5-5 and TRBJ2-7, with TRBD2 matching 12 bases. Germline CDR1 SGHKS, CDR2 YYEKEE (reference sequence). Germline trimming cut 3 bases from V and 5 bases from J; bases unmatched to any gene: 9. The CDR3 loop spans 16 amino acids.

The genes are TRBV19 and TRBJ2-2; 10 bases line up with TRBD2. The ends lost 5 bases at V and 5 bases at J; junction bases unmatched: 5. This CDR3 is 15 amino acids long. CDR1 LNHDA and CDR2 SQIVND come from the germline V gene (reference sequence). CDR3 protein: CASSVAGGSTGELFF. The DNA of the CDR3 is TGTGCCAGTAGTGTAGCGGGAGGTTCAACCGGGGAGCTGTTTTTT.

This chain uses TRBV15 with TRBJ2-5; 10 bases agree with TRBD1. The CDR3 is 19 amino acids. CDR1 is LNHNV and CDR2 is YYDKDF in the germline V gene (reference sequence). V lost 5 bases, J lost 1 base, and 16 bases stayed unmatched. The CDR3: CATSGTDRGALRVQETQYF. As DNA, the CDR3 is TGTGCCACCAGCGGAACGGACAGGGGGGCACTACGAGTCCAAGAGACCCAGTACTTC.

The CDR3 nucleotides read TGTGCCAGCAGCTTAGACAGGTCCTACGAGCAGTACTTC. The encoded protein is CASSLDRSYEQYF. The J gene is TRBJ2-7, the V gene TRBV7-2, with a tentative D call TRBD1 (5 bases). Trimming shortened V by 1 base and J by 1 base, and 5 bases separated the two germline ends. The CDR3 runs to 13 residues. CDR1 is SGHTA, CDR2 FQGNSA, per germline.

V usage is TRBV15 and J usage is TRBJ2-5; the match to TRBD2 covers 14 bases. The length of the CDR3 is 16 residues. The V segment lost 8 bases and the J segment 5 bases; nucleotides outside the gene matches: 10. Germline assignment: CDR1 LNHNV and CDR2 YYDKDF (reference sequence). The CDR3 DNA sequence: TGTGCCACCTTGTTCTCGGGACTAGCGGGAGTGGAGACCCAGTACTTC. It translates to CATLFSGLAGVETQYF.

The chain employs TRBV4-3 and TRBJ2-3; 7 bases agree with TRBD2. V lost 1 base to trimming and J lost 8 bases; unmatched junction nucleotides: 21. Germline V CDR1 and CDR2: LGHNA, YSLEER. The CDR3 spans 19 residues. The CDR3 bases are TGCGCCAGCAGCCAAGGTCCATGGGCTAGCGGACCGATGGGGGGTACGCAGTATTTT. The encoded protein is CASSQGPWASGPMGGTQYF.

Remarks on this clone: This specimen includes other DNA sequences encoding the same CDR3. V is TRBV7-9 and J is TRBJ1-4, with 9 nucleotides matching TRBD1. Germline CDR1 is SEHNR and CDR2 is FQNEAQ (reference sequence). The CDR3 consists of 14 residues. With V trimmed by 3 bases and J by 7 bases, 3 bases remained unmatched. The CDR3 nucleotides read TGTGCCAGCAGCTTGAGACAGGGGGGTGAAAAACTGTTTTTT. It is translated as CASSLRQGGEKLFF.

In its sample, this clone was seen a few times. CDR3 residues: CASSQDGTGLTYGYTF. The DNA for the CDR3 is TGCGCCAGCAGCCAAGACGGGACAGGGTTAACCTATGGCTACACCTTC. This sequence joins TRBV4-3 and TRBJ1-2; TRBD1 aligns across 9 bases. This CDR3 is built from 16 residues. The junction had 6 bases not matched to a gene; V was cut back by 0 bases and J by 4 bases. Germline V lookup: CDR1 LGHNA, CDR2 YSLEER.